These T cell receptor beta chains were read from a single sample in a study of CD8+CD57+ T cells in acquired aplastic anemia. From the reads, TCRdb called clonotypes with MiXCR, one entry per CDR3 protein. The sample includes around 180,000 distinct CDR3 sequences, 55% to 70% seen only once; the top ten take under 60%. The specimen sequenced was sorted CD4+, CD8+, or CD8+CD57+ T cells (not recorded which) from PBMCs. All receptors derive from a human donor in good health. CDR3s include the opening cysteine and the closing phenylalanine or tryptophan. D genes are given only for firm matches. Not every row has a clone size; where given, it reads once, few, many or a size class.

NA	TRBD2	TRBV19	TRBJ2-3	CASSRLAGTSADTQYF	TGTGCCAGTAGTAGGCTAGCGGGAACAAGTGCAGATACGCAGTATTTT
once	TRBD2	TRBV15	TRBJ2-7	CASRAGTSSYEQYF	TGTGCCAGCAGAGCCGGGACTAGTAGCTACGAGCAGTACTTC
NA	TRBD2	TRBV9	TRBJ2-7	CASSRTSVSYEQYF	TGTGCCAGCAGCAGGACTAGCGTATCCTACGAGCAGTACTTC
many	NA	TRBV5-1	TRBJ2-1	CASRPTGLSYNEQFF	TGCGCCAGCAGACCCACCGGACTAAGCTACAATGAGCAGTTCTTC
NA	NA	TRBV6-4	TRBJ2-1	CASSDEEGGNNEQFF	TGTGCCAGCAGTGACGAGGAGGGGGGGAACAATGAGCAGTTCTTC
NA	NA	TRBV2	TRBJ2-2	CASSAGVTGELFF	TGTGCCAGCAGCGCAGGGGTCACCGGGGAGCTGTTTTTT
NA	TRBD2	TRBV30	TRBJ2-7	CAWSVLAGGLREQYF	TGTGCCTGGAGTGTGCTAGCGGGGGGTTTGCGGGAGCAGTACTTC
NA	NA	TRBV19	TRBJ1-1	CASSMRYEAFF	TGTGCCAGTAGTATGCGTTACGAAGCTTTCTTT
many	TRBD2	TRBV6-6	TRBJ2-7	CASSASGTPEQYF	TGTGCCAGCAGTGCTAGCGGGACGCCCGAGCAGTACTTC
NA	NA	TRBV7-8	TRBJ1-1	CASSPDLLFEAFF	TGTGCCAGCAGCCCGGACCTACTGTTTGAAGCTTTCTTT
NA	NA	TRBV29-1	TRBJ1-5	CSVEGGDNQPQHF	TGCAGCGTTGAAGGCGGGGACAATCAGCCCCAGCATTTT
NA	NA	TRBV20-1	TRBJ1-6	CSASSPPRDTNSPLHF	TGCAGTGCTAGCTCTCCCCCCCGGGACACTAATTCACCCCTCCACTTT
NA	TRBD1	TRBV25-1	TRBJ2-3	CASWTGGLEYF	TGTGCCAGCTGGACAGGGGGATTGGAGTATTTT
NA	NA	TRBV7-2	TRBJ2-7	CASSLGWAYEQYF	TGTGCCAGCAGCTTAGGTTGGGCCTACGAGCAGTACTTC
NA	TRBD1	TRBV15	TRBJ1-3	CATTPGDRVGNTIYF	TGTGCCACCACACCGGGCGACAGGGTCGGAAACACCATATATTTT
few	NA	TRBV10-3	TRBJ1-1	CAISGQGDEAFF	TGTGCCATCAGTGGTCAGGGTGATGAAGCTTTCTTT
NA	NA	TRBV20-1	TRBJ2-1	CSARIRNEQFF	TGCAGTGCTAGGATACGCAATGAGCAGTTCTTC
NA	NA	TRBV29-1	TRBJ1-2	CSVFYRDDYGYTF	TGCAGCGTTTTTTACAGGGACGACTATGGCTACACCTTC
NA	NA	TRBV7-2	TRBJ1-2	CASSLSTGNYGYTF	TGTGCCAGCAGCTTATCTACAGGGAACTATGGCTACACCTTC
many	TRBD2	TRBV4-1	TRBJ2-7	CASSQVFASGDDEQYF	TGCGCCAGCAGCCAAGTTTTCGCTAGCGGGGACGACGAGCAGTACTTC
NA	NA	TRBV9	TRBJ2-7	CASSVGTASYEQYF	TGTGCCAGCAGCGTCGGGACGGCCTCCTACGAGCAGTACTTC
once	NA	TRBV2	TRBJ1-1	CASSPTAGENTEAFF	TGTGCCAGCAGTCCCACGGCAGGGGAAAACACTGAAGCTTTCTTT
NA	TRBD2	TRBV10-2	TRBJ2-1	CASSEFATSGNNEQFF	TGCGCCAGCAGTGAGTTTGCGACTAGCGGTAACAATGAGCAGTTCTTC